Reported below is one TCR beta chain. In the source study's methods: Reference gene primer amplification yielded estimated nucleated cell counts. TCRdb's copy holds only in-frame clones and misses some; the assay was immunoSEQ multiplex PCR. That table gives V, J and clone size, and the DNA gave D and trimming. The sample has about 160,000 clones; approximately 91% are singletons. This entry is derived from a study of blood T cell repertoires in COVID-19. As for the study in general: Some COVID-19 samples were acute and others convalescent; all came from the United States, Italy and Spain.

Germline lookup yields CDR1 SNHLY and CDR2 FYNNEI. This CDR3 has 16 residues. V was shortened by 10 bases and J by 2 bases, with 20 bases between the two germline ends. The receptor comes from a man aged 18 to 29 with acute or convalescent COVID-19. This chain uses TRBV2 with TRBJ1-4, with D possibly being TRBD1 (5 bases). Source material: peripheral blood. CDR3 region: CAKASKRGGTNEKLFF. CDR3 DNA: TGTGCCAAGGCGTCCAAAAGGGGAGGGACTAATGAAAAACTGTTTTTT.